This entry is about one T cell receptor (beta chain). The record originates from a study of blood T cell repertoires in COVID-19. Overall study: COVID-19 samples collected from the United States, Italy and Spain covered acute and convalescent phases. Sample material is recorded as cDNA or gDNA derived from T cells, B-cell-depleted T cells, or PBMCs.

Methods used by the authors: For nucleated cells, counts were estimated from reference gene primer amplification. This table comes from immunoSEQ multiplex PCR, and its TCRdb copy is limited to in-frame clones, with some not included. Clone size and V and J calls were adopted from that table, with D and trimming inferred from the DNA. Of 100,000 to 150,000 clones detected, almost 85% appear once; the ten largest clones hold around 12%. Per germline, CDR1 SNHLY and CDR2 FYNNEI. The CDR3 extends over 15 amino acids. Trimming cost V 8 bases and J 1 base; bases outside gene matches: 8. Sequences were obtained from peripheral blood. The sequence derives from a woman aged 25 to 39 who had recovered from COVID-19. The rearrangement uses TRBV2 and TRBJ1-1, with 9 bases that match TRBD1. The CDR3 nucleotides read TGTGCCAGCCGGAGGACAGGGGTTGGGAACACTGAAGCTTTCTTT. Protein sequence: CASRRTGVGNTEAFF.